A selection of T cell receptor beta chains follows, all from one sample in a study of blood T cell repertoires in COVID-19. The method was immunoSEQ multiplex PCR; TCRdb's version includes in-frame clones alone and lacks a portion of them. The sample has some 250,000 clones; about 80% are singletons. The sample was peripheral blood. These receptor sequences come from a man aged 25 to 40 who had recovered from COVID-19. Both conserved end residues are part of each CDR3. Not every row has a clone size; where given, it reads once, few, many or a size class.

>TRBV19|TRBJ1-5|once
CASSRYQGDQPQHF
>TRBV10-3|TRBJ2-3|NA
CAIMRGGTDTQYF
>TRBV7-6|TRBJ2-1|NA
CASSLAGGAADEQFF
>TRBV7-9|TRBJ2-3|NA
CASSLISTDTQYF
>TRBV5-1|TRBJ1-1|NA
CASKEGNTEAFF
>TRBV4-1|TRBJ1-2|NA
CASSQFFGSSGDYGYTF
>TRBV11-3|TRBJ2-3|NA
CASRNTSGPTDTQYF
>TRBV21-1|TRBJ1-3|NA
CASSRPTGFNGNTIYF
>TRBV6-5|TRBJ2-7|NA
CASSTDRVNPKQYF
>TRBV5-1|TRBJ1-6|NA
CASSLQGSNSPLHF
>TRBV16|TRBJ1-2|NA
CASSRNRGSRATNYGYTF
>TRBV5-6|TRBJ1-4|NA
CASSLQGSLNEKLFF
>TRBV27|TRBJ1-6|once
CASKKRDGHSPLHF
>TRBV7-8|TRBJ1-2|NA
CASSLTGEVYGYTF
>TRBV6-2/TRBV6-3|TRBJ1-1|NA
CASSYLTGANTEAFF
>TRBV4-1|TRBJ1-1|NA
CASSQVGGGAGTEAFF
>TRBV5-1|TRBJ2-3|NA
CASSFGLAGGRGTDTQYF
>TRBV5-1|TRBJ2-2|NA
CASSLWGENTGELFF
>TRBV7-3|TRBJ2-2|NA
CASRQEVDFTGELFF
>TRBV5-4|TRBJ2-1|once
CASSLGTPSYNEQFF
>TRBV19|TRBJ2-2|few
CASSPRSDVGELFF
>TRBV18|TRBJ2-7|NA
CASSTGTEQGEQYF
>TRBV9|TRBJ2-5|NA
CASSVAAHSQETQYF
>TRBV5-1|TRBJ1-2|NA
CASSLGQGRDGYTF
>TRBV7-8|TRBJ2-1|once
CASSPFQRGGYNEQFF
>TRBV15|TRBJ2-7|once
CATSRAPLDYPSEQYF
>TRBV6-8|TRBJ2-4|NA
CASSYSVSLDRGKNIQYF
>TRBV7-3|TRBJ1-1|NA
CASSPGGGRVVTEAFF
>TRBV9|TRBJ1-6|NA
CASSLGRGNSPLHF
>TRBV7-2|TRBJ2-1|few
CASGASGGWYNEQFF
>TRBV11-2|TRBJ2-5|once
CASSLVTASGRLYQETQYF
>TRBV18|TRBJ2-5|NA
CASSPQETQYF
>TRBV5-3|TRBJ2-1|NA
CASMPPAGGGNEQFF
>TRBV5-1|TRBJ1-1|NA
CASSLDRQPVMNTEAFF
>TRBV6-8|TRBJ2-2|few
CASSGTSGGSDGELFF
>TRBV5-1|TRBJ1-6|once
CASSLERGQYNSPLHF
>TRBV29-1|TRBJ1-1|NA
CSVELPSTEAFF
>TRBV4-1|TRBJ2-2|NA
CASSQAIAGGTGELFF
>TRBV5-1|TRBJ1-6|NA
CASSLAFGGLSPLHF
>TRBV2|TRBJ2-2|once
CASNGQGTGELFF
>TRBV19|TRBJ1-5|once
CASSPTGYSNQPQHF
>TRBV18|TRBJ1-1|NA
CASSPGQANTEAFF
>TRBV2|TRBJ1-1|NA
CASSGWQQNTEAFF
>TRBV6-5|TRBJ1-1|NA
CASSSRTPNTEAFF
>TRBV2|TRBJ1-4|NA
CASMAGTNEKLFF
>TRBV7-9|TRBJ2-7|NA
CASSLGTAFSYEQYF
>TRBV19|TRBJ2-2|NA
CASSFTRLRITGELFF
>TRBV19|TRBJ1-5|NA
CASRLGQGVGQPQHF
>TRBV12-3/TRBV12-4|TRBJ1-5|NA
CASSLLYNQPQHF
>TRBV5-1|TRBJ2-7|few
CASSSVGLAGASSSYEQYF